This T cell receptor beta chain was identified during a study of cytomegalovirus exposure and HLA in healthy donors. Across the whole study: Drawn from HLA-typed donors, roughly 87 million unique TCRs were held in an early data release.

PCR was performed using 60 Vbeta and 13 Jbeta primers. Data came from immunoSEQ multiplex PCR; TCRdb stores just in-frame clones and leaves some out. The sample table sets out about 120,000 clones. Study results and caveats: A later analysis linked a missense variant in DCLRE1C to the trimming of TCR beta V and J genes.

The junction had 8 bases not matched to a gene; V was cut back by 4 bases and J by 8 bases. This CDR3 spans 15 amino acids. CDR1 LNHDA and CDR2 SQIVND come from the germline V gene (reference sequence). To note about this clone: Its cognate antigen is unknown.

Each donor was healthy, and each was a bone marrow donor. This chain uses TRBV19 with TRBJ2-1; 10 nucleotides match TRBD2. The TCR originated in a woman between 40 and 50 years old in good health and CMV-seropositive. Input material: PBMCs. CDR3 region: CASSTLAGVVDEQFF. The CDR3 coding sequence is TGTGCCAGTAGTACCCTAGCGGGAGTAGTTGATGAGCAGTTCTTC.